These T cell receptor beta chains were read from a single sample in a study of radiotherapy plus CTLA-4 blockade in lung cancer. Sequencing used immunoSEQ multiplex PCR; TCRdb keeps in-frame clones, though not all of them. This sample carries approximately 83,000 clones, around 81% of them seen once, and the ten largest clones take 4%. The source material was peripheral blood, sampled from a patient treated with radiotherapy plus ipilimumab. These receptors came from a human donor with non-small cell lung cancer who had a partial response to radiotherapy plus ipilimumab. Some clones in this sample may be carry-over from other donors' samples. CDR3s include the opening cysteine and the closing phenylalanine or tryptophan. The D gene is left open where the match is weak. A clone size is listed for some rows: how often the clone was seen (once, few, many), or a class if it is expanded.

J	length	V	size	D	DNA	CDR3
TRBJ1-2	14	TRBV5-4	.	.	TGTGCCAGCAGCTCCGGTGCCCTCTCTCGCGGCTACACCTTC	CASSSGALSRGYTF
TRBJ2-5	15	TRBV29-1	once	TRBD2	TGCAGCGTTGACGGTAGCGGGGGTAACCAAGAGACCCAGTACTTC	CSVDGSGGNQETQYF
TRBJ1-3	18	TRBV28	.	TRBD1	TGTGCCAGCAGTCCGACGGGGACAGGGGGAGTTTCTGGAAACACCATATATTTT	CASSPTGTGGVSGNTIYF
TRBJ2-5	16	TRBV5-1	.	TRBD1	TGCGCCAGCAGCCCAATGAAACAGGGGGCGCAGGAGACCCAGTACTTC	CASSPMKQGAQETQYF
TRBJ2-7	19	TRBV21-1	few	.	TGTGCCAGCAGCCAAGGAGAAACAGGGGGCCGGGAGGGCCGATATGAGCAGTACTTC	CASSQGETGGREGRYEQYF
TRBJ1-6	14	TRBV6-1	few	.	TGTGCCAGCAGTGGTCAGGGGTATAATTCACCCCTCCACTTT	CASSGQGYNSPLHF
TRBJ1-2	14	TRBV7-2	.	.	TGTGCCAGCAACACTAGGGCGGGGCACTATGGCTACACCTTC	CASNTRAGHYGYTF
TRBJ2-7	18	TRBV19	.	TRBD2	TGTGCCAGTAGTACAGGACTAGCGGGGGGCTCGGCCTCCTACGAGCAGTACTTC	CASSTGLAGGSASYEQYF
TRBJ2-5	13	TRBV6-1	.	.	TGTGCCAGCAGTGACGTGGGCGGGGAGACCCAGTACTTC	CASSDVGGETQYF
TRBJ2-3	14	TRBV2	.	.	TGTGCCTCTCGGAGGGCTCCTAGCACAGATACGCAGTATTTT	CASRRAPSTDTQYF